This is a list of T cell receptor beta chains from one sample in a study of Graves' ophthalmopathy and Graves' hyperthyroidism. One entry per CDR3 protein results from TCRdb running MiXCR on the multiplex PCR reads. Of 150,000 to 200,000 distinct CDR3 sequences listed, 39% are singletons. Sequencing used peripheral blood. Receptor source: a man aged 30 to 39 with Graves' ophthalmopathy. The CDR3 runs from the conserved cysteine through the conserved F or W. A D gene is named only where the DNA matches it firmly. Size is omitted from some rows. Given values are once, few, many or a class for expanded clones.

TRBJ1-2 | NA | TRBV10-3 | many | CAISGQGTDRGYTF | TGTGCCATCAGTGGGCAGGGGACCGATCGAGGCTACACCTTC
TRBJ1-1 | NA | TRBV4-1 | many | CASSQGTNTEAFF | TGCGCCAGCAGCCAAGGAACGAACACTGAAGCTTTCTTT
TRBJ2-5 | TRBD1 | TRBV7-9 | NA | CASSLVQGLETQYF | TGTGCCAGCAGCTTAGTACAGGGGCTGGAGACCCAGTACTTC
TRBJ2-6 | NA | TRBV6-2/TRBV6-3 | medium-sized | CASSGGSFSGANVLTF | TGTGCCAGCAGCGGGGGCAGCTTCTCTGGGGCCAACGTCCTGACTTTC
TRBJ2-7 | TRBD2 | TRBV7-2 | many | CASSPGTSGSSYEQYF | TGTGCCAGCAGCCCCGGGACTAGCGGGAGTTCCTACGAGCAGTACTTC
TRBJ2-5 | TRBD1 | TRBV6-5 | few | CASVGTGRETQYF | TGTGCCAGCGTTGGGACAGGGCGGGAGACCCAGTACTTC
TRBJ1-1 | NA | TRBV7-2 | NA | CASSHTSGRNTEAFF | TGTGCCAGCAGTCATACTAGCGGGCGGAACACTGAAGCTTTCTTT
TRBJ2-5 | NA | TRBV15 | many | CATTPDGPQGTQYF | TGTGCCACCACCCCCGACGGGCCTCAAGGGACCCAGTACTTC
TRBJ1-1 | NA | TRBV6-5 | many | CASRRTKATEAFF | TGTGCCAGCAGACGGACAAAGGCCACTGAAGCTTTCTTT
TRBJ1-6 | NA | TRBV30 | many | CAWSVHPWNSPLHF | TGTGCCTGGAGTGTACACCCTTGGAATTCACCCCTCCACTTT
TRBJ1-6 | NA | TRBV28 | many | CASSPLFDSPLHF | TGTGCCAGCAGTCCCCTGTTTGATTCACCCCTCCACTTT
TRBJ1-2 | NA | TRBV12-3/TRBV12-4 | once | CASSRPSGYGYTF | TGTGCCAGCAGCAGGCCCTCTGGATATGGCTACACCTTC
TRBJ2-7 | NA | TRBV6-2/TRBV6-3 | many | CASSSGFRLYEQYF | TGTGCCAGCAGTTCAGGGTTCCGACTCTACGAGCAGTACTTC
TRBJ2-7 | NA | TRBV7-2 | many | CASSLAPGYEQYF | TGTGCCAGCAGCTTAGCGCCGGGCTACGAGCAGTACTTC
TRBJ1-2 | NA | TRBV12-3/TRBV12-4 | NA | CASSQQGISGYTF | TGTGCCAGCAGCCAACAGGGAATTAGCGGCTACACCTTC
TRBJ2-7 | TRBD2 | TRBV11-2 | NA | CASSLGGGDSVYEQYF | TGTGCCAGCAGCTTAGGCGGGGGAGACTCGGTCTACGAGCAGTACTTC
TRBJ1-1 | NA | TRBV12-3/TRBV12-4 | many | CASAVGGLNTEAFF | TGTGCCAGCGCCGTCGGTGGTTTGAACACTGAAGCTTTCTTT
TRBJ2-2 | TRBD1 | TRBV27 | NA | CASSLSSGGWDTGELFF | TGTGCCAGCAGTTTATCTTCAGGGGGCTGGGACACCGGGGAGCTGTTTTTT
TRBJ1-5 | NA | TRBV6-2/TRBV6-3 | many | CASSQTTLSRVDQPQHF | TGTGCCAGCAGTCAAACAACCCTCTCCAGGGTGGATCAGCCCCAGCATTTT
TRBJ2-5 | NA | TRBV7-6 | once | CASSSPTLQETQYF | TGTGCCAGCAGCTCGCCGACTCTACAAGAGACCCAGTACTTC
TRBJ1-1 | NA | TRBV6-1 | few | CASRNRVSGTEAFF | TGTGCCAGCAGAAACAGGGTATCGGGTACTGAAGCTTTCTTT
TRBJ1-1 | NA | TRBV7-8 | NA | CASSSQGPVGTEAFF | TGTGCCAGCAGCTCACAGGGCCCCGTCGGCACTGAAGCTTTCTTT
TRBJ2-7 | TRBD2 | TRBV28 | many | CASSLAGRGIAGISEQYF | TGTGCCAGCAGTTTAGCGGGTAGGGGGATAGCGGGAATCTCCGAGCAGTACTTC
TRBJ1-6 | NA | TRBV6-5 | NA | CASSYSGGRTNNSPLHF | TGTGCCAGCAGTTACTCGGGAGGCAGGACGAATAATTCACCCCTCCACTTT
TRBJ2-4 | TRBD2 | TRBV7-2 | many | CASSMTSVVAKNIQYF | TGTGCCAGCAGCATGACTAGCGTAGTAGCCAAAAACATTCAGTACTTC
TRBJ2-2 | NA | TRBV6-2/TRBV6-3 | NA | CASSYVGLNTGELFF | TGTGCCAGCAGTTACGTGGGATTGAACACCGGGGAGCTGTTTTTT
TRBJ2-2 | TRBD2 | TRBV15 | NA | CATSSLPGRDTGELFF | TGTGCCACCAGCAGCCTCCCGGGGAGGGACACCGGGGAGCTGTTTTTT
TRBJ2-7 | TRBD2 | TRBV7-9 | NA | CASSFSREVVYEQYF | TGTGCCAGCAGCTTCTCGCGGGAGGTGGTCTACGAGCAGTACTTC
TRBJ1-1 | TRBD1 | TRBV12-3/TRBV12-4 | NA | CASSVQGQNTEAFF | TGTGCCAGCAGTGTACAGGGGCAAAACACTGAAGCTTTCTTT
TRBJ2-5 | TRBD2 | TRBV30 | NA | CAWSLRTSRLSGETQYF | TGTGCCTGGAGTCTCCGGACTAGCCGTTTGTCGGGGGAGACCCAGTACTTC
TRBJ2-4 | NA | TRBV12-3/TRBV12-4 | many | CASSLRGAKNIQYF | TGTGCCAGCAGTTTGAGGGGGGCCAAAAACATTCAGTACTTC
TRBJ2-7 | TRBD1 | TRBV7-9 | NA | CASSAPGQAYYEQYF | TGTGCCAGCAGCGCCCCGGGACAGGCGTACTACGAGCAGTACTTC
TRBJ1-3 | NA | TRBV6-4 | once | CASSDSRGAFGNTIYF | TGTGCCAGCAGTGACTCGAGAGGGGCCTTCGGAAACACCATATATTTT
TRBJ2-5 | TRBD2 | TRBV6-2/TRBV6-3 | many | CASSQGLAGVAQYF | TGTGCCAGCAGTCAGGGACTAGCGGGAGTGGCCCAGTACTTC
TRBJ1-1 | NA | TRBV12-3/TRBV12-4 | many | CASSRRTRVAEAFF | TGTGCCAGCAGCCGACGGACCAGAGTGGCGGAAGCTTTCTTT
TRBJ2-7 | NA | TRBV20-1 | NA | CSARDGSGISYEQYF | TGCAGTGCTAGAGATGGGTCAGGGATCTCCTACGAGCAGTACTTC
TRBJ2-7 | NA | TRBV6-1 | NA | CASSPRAGAFPYEQYF | TGTGCCAGCAGTCCGCGGGCAGGGGCCTTCCCCTACGAGCAGTACTTC
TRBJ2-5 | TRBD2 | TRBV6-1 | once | CASTRTGLAGSTQYF | TGTGCCAGCACTCGAACCGGGCTAGCGGGGTCGACCCAGTACTTC
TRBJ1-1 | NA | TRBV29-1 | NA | CSGRLKGTEAFF | TGCAGCGGCCGCCTTAAGGGCACTGAAGCTTTCTTT
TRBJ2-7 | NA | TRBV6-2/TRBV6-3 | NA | CASSYGRLGEQYF | TGTGCCAGCAGTTACGGTAGGCTCGGCGAGCAGTACTTC
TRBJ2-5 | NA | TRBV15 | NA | CATSRDPTGETQYF | TGTGCCACCAGCAGAGACCCGACCGGGGAGACCCAGTACTTC